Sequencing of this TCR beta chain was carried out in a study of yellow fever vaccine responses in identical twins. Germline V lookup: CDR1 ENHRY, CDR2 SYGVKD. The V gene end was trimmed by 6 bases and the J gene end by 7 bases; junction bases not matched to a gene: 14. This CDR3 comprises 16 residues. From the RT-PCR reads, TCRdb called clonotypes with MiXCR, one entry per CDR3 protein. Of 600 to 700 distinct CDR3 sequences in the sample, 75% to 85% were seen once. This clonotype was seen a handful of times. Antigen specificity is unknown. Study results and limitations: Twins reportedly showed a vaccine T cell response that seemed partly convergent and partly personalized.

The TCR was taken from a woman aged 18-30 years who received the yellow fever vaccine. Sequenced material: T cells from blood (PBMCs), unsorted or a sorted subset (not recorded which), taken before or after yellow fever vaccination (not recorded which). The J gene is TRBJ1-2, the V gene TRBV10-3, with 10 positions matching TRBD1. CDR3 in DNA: TGTGCCATCAGCCTGTCGCCGGGACAGGGGATTCTTGGCTACACCTTC. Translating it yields CAISLSPGQGILGYTF.